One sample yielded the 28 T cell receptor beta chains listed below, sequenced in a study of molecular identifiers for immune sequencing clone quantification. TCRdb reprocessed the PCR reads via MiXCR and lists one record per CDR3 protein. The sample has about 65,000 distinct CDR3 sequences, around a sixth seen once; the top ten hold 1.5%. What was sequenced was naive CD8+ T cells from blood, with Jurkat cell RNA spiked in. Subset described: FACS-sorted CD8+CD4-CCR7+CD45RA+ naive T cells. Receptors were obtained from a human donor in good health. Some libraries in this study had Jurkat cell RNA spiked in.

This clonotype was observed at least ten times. In DNA, the CDR3 is TGTGCCAGCAGCTTAACCCAGTGGGACAGTCTAACTTCCTACAATGAGCAGTTCTTC. This codes for CASSLTQWDSLTSYNEQFF. The genes are TRBV7-8 and TRBJ2-1, with 7 bases that match TRBD1. Germline V gene data show CDR1 as SGHVS and CDR2 as FQNEAQ. The CDR3 contains 19 residues. With V trimmed by 2 bases and J by 1 base, 14 bases remained unmatched.

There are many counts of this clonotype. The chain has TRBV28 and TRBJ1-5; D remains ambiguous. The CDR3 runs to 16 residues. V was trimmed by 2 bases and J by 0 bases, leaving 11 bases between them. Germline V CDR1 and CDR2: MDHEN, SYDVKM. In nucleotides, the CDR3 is TGTGCCAGCAGTTTACGCACGGGTTATAGCAATCAGCCCCAGCATTTT. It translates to CASSLRTGYSNQPQHF.

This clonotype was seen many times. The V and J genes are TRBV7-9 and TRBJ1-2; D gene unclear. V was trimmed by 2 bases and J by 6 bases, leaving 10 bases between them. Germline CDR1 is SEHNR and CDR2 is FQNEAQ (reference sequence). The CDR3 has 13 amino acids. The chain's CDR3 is CASSLTGVDGYTF. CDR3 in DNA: TGTGCCAGCAGCTTAACGGGAGTAGATGGCTACACCTTC.

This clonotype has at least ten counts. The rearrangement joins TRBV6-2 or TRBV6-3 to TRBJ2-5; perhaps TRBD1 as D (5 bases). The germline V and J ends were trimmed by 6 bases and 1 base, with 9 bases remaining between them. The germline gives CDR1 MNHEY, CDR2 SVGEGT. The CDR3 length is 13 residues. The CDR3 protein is CASSSDSQETQYF. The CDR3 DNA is TGTGCCAGCAGCAGCGACAGCCAAGAGACCCAGTACTTC.

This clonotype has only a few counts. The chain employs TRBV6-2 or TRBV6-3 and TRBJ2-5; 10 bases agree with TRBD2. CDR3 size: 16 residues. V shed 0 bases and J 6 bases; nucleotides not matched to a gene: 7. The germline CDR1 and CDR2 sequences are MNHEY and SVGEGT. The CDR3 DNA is TGTGCCAGCAGTTACTCGGCTAGCGGGAGTTTGAAGACCCAGTACTTC. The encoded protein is CASSYSASGSLKTQYF.

CDR3 sequence (DNA): TGTGCCAGCAAGGCTAGCAGCTACGAGCAGTACTTC. This gives the protein CASKASSYEQYF. The J gene is TRBJ2-7, the V gene TRBV12-3 or TRBV12-4; D is possibly TRBD2 (5 bases). V was clipped by 7 bases and J by 3 bases, with 10 bases between them. The CDR3 sequence is 12 residues long.

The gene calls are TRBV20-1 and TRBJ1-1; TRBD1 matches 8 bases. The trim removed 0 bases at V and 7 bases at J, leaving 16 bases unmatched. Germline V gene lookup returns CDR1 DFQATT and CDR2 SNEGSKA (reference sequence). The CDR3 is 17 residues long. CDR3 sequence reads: CSARDGTGLSSGGEAFF. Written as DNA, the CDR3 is TGCAGTGCTAGAGATGGGACAGGACTTTCGAGCGGGGGTGAAGCTTTCTTT.

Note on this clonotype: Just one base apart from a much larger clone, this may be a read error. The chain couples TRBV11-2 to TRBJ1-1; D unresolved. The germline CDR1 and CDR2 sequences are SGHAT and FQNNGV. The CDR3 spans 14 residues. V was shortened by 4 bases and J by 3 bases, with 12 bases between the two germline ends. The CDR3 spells CASSSFSRDTEAFF. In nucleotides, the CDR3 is TGTGCCAGCAGCTCATTCAGTCGGGACACTGAAGCTTTCTTT. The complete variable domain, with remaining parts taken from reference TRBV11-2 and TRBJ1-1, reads EAGVAQSPRYKIIEKRQSVAFWCNPISGHATLYWYQQILGQGPKLLIQFQNNGVVDDSQLPKDRFSAERLKGVDSTLKIQPAKLEDSAVYLCASSSFSRDTEAFFGQGTRLTVV.

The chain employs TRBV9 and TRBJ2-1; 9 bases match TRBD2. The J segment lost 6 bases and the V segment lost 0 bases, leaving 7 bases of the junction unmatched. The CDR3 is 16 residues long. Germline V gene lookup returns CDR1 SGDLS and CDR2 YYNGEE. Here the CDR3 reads CASSVGGSGSFNEQFF. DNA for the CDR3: TGTGCCAGCAGCGTAGGTGGTAGCGGGAGTTTCAATGAGCAGTTCTTC.

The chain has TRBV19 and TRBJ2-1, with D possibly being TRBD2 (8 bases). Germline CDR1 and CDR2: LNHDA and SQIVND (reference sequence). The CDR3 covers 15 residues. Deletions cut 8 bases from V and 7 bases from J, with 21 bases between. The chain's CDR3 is CASRFSGSRGNEQFF. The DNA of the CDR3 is TGTGCCAGTCGCTTCAGCGGGAGCAGGGGGAATGAGCAGTTCTTC.

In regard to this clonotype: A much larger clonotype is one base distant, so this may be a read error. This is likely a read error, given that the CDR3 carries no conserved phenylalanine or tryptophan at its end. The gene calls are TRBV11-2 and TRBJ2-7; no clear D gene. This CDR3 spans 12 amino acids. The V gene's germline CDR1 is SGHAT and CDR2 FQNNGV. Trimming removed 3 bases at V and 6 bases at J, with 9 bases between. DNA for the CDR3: TGTGCCAGCAGCTTCAACCCTGTCGAGCAGTACCTC. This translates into CASSFNPVEQYL.

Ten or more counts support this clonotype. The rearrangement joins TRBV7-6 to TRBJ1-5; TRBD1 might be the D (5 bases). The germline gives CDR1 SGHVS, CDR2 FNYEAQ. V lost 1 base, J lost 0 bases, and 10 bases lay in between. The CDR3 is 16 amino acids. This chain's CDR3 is CASSLGDGNSNQPQHF. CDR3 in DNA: TGTGCCAGCAGCTTAGGGGACGGCAATAGCAATCAGCCCCAGCATTTT.

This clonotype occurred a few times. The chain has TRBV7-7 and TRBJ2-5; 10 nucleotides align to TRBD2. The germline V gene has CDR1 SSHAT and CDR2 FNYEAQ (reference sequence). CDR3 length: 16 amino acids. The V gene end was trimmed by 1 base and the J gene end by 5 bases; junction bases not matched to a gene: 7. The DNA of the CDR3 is TGTGCCAGCAGCTTAGAACTAGCGGGGACGGGTGAGACCCAGTACTTC. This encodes CASSLELAGTGETQYF.

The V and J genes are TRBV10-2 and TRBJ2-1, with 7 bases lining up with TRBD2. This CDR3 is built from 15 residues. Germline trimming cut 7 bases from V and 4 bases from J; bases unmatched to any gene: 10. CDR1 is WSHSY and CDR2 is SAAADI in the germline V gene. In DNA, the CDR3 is TGCGCCAGCACCCTCCGCGGGACTATGTACAATGAGCAGTTCTTC. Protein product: CASTLRGTMYNEQFF.

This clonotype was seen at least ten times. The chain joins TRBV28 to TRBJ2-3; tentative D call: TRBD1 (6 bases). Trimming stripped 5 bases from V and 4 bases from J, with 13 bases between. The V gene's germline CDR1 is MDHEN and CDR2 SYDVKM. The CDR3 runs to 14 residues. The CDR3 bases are TGTGCCAGCAGTCTCCAGCCAGGGGCAGATACGCAGTATTTT. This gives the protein CASSLQPGADTQYF.

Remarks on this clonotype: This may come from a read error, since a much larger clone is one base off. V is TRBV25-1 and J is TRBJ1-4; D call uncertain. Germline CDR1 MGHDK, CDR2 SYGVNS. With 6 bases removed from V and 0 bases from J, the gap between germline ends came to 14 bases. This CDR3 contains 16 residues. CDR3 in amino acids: CASRATKTATNEKLFF. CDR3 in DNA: TGTGCCAGCAGGGCGACAAAGACGGCAACTAATGAAAAACTGTTTTTT.

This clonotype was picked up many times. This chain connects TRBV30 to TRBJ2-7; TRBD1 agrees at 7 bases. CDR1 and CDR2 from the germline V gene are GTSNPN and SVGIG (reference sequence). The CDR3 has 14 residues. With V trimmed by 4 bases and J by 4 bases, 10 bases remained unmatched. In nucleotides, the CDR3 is TGTGCCTGGACCAGGGGGTCTAGTACTTACGAGCAGTACTTC. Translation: CAWTRGSSTYEQYF.

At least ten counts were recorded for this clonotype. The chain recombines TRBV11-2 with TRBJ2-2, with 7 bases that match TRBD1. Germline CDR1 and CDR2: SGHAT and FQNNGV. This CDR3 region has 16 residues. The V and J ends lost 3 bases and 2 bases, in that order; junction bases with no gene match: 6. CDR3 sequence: CASSFGRGFNTGELFF. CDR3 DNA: TGTGCCAGCAGCTTCGGCAGGGGGTTCAACACCGGGGAGCTGTTTTTT.

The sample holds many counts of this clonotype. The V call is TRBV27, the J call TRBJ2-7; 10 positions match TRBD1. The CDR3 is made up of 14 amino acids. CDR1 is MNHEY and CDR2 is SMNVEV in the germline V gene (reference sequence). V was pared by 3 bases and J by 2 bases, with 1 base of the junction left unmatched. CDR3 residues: CASSLGQGTYEQYF. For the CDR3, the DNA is TGTGCCAGCAGTTTGGGACAGGGGACCTACGAGCAGTACTTC.

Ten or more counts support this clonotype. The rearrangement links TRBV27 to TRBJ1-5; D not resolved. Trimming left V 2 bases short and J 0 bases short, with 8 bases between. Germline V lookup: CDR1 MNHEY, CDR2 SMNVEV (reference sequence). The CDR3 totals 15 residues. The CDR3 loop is CASSLLGNSNQPQHF. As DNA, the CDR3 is TGTGCCAGCAGTTTACTCGGCAATAGCAATCAGCCCCAGCATTTT.

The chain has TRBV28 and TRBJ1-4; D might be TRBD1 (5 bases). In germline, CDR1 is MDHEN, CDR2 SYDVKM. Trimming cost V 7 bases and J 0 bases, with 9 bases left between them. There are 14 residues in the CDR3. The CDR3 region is CASNYRTTNEKLFF. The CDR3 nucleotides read TGTGCCAGCAACTACAGGACAACTAATGAAAAACTGTTTTTT. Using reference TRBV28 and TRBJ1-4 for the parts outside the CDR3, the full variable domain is DVKVTQSSRYLVKRTGEKVFLECVQDMDHENMFWYRQDPGLGLRLIYFSYDVKMKEKGDIPEGYSVSREKKERFSLILESASTNQTSMYLCASNYRTTNEKLFFGSGTQLSVL.

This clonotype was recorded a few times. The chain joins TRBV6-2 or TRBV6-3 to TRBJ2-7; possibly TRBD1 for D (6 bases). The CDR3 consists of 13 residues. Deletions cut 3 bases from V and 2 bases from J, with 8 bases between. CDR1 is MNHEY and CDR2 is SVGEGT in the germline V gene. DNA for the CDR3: TGTGCCAGCAGTTATGGGACACCCTACGAGCAGTACTTC. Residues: CASSYGTPYEQYF.

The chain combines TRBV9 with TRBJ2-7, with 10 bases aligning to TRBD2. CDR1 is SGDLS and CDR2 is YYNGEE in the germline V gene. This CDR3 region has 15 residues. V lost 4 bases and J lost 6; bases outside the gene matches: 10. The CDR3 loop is CASSRQGASGSEQYF. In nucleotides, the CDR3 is TGTGCCAGCAGCCGTCAAGGGGCTAGCGGGAGCGAGCAGTACTTC.

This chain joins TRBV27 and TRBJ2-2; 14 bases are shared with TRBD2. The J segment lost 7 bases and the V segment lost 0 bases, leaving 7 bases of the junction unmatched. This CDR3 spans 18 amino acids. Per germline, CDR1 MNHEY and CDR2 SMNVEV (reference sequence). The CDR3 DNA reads TGTGCCAGCAGTTTATCCGGGGGGACTAGCGGGAGAAGCGGGGAGCTGTTTTTT. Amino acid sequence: CASSLSGGTSGRSGELFF.

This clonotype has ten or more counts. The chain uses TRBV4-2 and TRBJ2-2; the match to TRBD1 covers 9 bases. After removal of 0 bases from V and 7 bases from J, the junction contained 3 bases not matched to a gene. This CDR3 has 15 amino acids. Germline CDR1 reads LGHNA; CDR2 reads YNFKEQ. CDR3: CASSQEGQGSGELFF. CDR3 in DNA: TGTGCCAGCAGCCAAGAGGGACAGGGAAGCGGGGAGCTGTTTTTT.

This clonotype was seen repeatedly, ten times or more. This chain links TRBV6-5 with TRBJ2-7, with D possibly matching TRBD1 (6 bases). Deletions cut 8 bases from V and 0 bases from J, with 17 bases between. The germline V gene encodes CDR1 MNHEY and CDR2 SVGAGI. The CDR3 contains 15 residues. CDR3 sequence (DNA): TGTGCCAGCTGGACACACAGGGTATACTCCTACGAGCAGTACTTC. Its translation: CASWTHRVYSYEQYF.

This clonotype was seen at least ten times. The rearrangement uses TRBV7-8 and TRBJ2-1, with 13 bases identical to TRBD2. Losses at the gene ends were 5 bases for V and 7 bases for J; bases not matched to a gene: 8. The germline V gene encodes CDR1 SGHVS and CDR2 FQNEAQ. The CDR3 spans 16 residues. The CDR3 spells CASSAGLAGVVNEQFF. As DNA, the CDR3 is TGTGCCAGCAGCGCCGGACTAGCGGGAGTGGTGAATGAGCAGTTCTTC.

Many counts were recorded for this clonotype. DNA of the CDR3: TGTGCCAGCAGCTTAGTATCAGGGGCTGAAGCTTTCTTT. Translation gives CASSLVSGAEAFF. V and J are TRBV7-9 and TRBJ1-1; D may be TRBD1 (6 bases). The CDR3 contains 13 residues. The germline V gene encodes CDR1 SEHNR and CDR2 FQNEAQ (reference sequence). Trimming shortened V by 1 base and J by 6 bases, and 9 bases separated the two germline ends.